A selection of T cell receptor beta chains follows, all from one sample in a study of OX40 agonist ivuxolimab in advanced cancers. The table came from immunoSEQ multiplex PCR; TCRdb's copy has only in-frame clones and leaves some out. This table holds some 30,000 clones, more than 75% found once. The material sequenced was CD4+ or CD8+ T cells sorted from blood, taken in a trial of the OX40 agonist ivuxolimab. Every receptor here comes from an adult with an advanced solid tumor such as melanoma, head and neck, liver or kidney cancer. Both conserved end residues are part of each CDR3. D genes are given only for firm matches. Where a row states a size, it is once, few, many or the class of an expanded clone; other rows omit it.

j_call clone_size d_call v_call cdr3_aa cdr3_nt
TRBJ2-1 once TRBD2 TRBV9 CASSAHISGGAWNEQFF TGTGCCAGCAGCGCCCATATTAGCGGGGGGGCCTGGAATGAGCAGTTCTTC
TRBJ2-3 . TRBD1 TRBV19 CASSIILGQGSDTQYF TGTGCCAGTAGTATAATCTTGGGACAGGGGTCCGATACGCAGTATTTT
TRBJ2-4 . . TRBV29-1 CSVEPRVGIQYF TGCAGCGTTGAACCCAGGGTAGGCATTCAGTACTTC
TRBJ2-7 . . TRBV19 CASSMGRGYEQYF TGTGCCAGTAGTATGGGTAGGGGATACGAGCAGTACTTC
TRBJ2-2 . . TRBV30 CAWSVGLAKMPTGELFF TGTGCCTGGAGTGTCGGGCTCGCTAAAATGCCCACCGGGGAGCTGTTTTTT
TRBJ1-1 . . TRBV4-1 CASSQVGGDGEAFF TGCGCCAGCAGCCAAGTGGGTGGAGATGGTGAAGCTTTCTTT
TRBJ2-2 once . TRBV4-2 CASSQINTGELFF TGTGCCAGCAGCCAAATCAACACCGGGGAGCTGTTTTTT
TRBJ1-6 . . TRBV9 CASSVEEGWNSPLHF TGTGCCAGCAGCGTAGAGGAGGGATGGAATTCACCCCTCCACTTT
TRBJ2-7 . . TRBV7-5 CARSSNTQSSYEQYF TGTGCCAGAAGCTCGAACACTCAGAGCTCCTACGAGCAGTACTTC
TRBJ2-1 . TRBD2 TRBV11-3 CASSLGGLAGEVGEQFF TGTGCCAGCAGCTTAGGGGGACTAGCGGGAGAAGTAGGTGAGCAGTTCTTC
TRBJ2-7 . . TRBV14 CASSQDGWWEQYF TGTGCCAGCAGCCAAGACGGGTGGTGGGAGCAGTACTTC
TRBJ2-2 . . TRBV6-1 CASSRQTANTGELFF TGTGCCAGCTCAAGACAGACAGCGAACACCGGGGAGCTGTTTTTT
TRBJ2-7 few . TRBV7-3 CASSDYMRYEQYF TGTGCCAGCAGTGATTACATGAGATACGAGCAGTACTTC
TRBJ1-2 . . TRBV4-1 CASSQDSAYGYTF TGCGCCAGCAGCCAAGATTCGGCGTATGGCTACACCTTC
TRBJ2-7 . TRBD2 TRBV5-4 CASSPRASGRAGEQYF TGTGCCAGCAGCCCCCGGGCTAGCGGGAGGGCCGGCGAGCAGTACTTC
TRBJ2-5 . . TRBV30 CAWSSGTLETQYF TGTGCCTGGAGTTCCGGGACATTGGAGACCCAGTACTTC